A single sample gave rise to the 14 T cell receptor beta chains below, sequenced in a study of blood T cell repertoires in COVID-19. TCRdb's copy holds only in-frame clones and misses some; the assay was immunoSEQ multiplex PCR. Of approximately 400,000 clones listed, just over 90% were seen once; the top ten hold about 0.86%. Sequencing was carried out using PBMCs or T cells enriched from blood (not recorded which). Receptors originate from a woman in her thirties or forties who had been exposed to COVID-19.

This rearrangement joins TRBV6-2 or TRBV6-3 to TRBJ2-6; tentative D call: TRBD1 (6 bases). Germline V lookup: CDR1 MNHEY, CDR2 SVGEGT. The CDR3 length is 17 residues. V was trimmed by 5 bases and J by 1 base, leaving 15 bases between them. CDR3 sequence: CASSGSQGLSGANVLTF. CDR3 DNA: TGTGCCAGCAGTGGTTCACAGGGTCTTTCTGGGGCCAACGTCCTGACTTTC.

This clone was counted between two and nine times. J is TRBJ1-1 and V is TRBV19, with D possibly matching TRBD1 (6 bases). Per germline, CDR1 LNHDA and CDR2 SQIVND (reference sequence). This CDR3 spans 14 amino acids. V was pared by 7 bases and J by 6 bases, with 18 bases between. The DNA of the CDR3 is TGTGCCAGTACTCCAACAGGGACGAAGTCTGAAGCTTTCTTT. As protein: CASTPTGTKSEAFF.

V is TRBV9 and J is TRBJ2-7, with TRBD1 matching 7 bases. Germline CDR1 SGDLS, CDR2 YYNGEE. The V gene end was trimmed by 3 bases and the J gene end by 1 base; junction bases not matched to a gene: 4. The CDR3 loop spans 14 amino acids. CDR3 sequence reads: CASSGAGGSYEQYF. CDR3 coding DNA: TGTGCCAGCAGCGGGGCAGGGGGATCCTACGAGCAGTACTTC.

The chain combines TRBV6-5 with TRBJ2-2; no firm D call. The V end lost 4 bases, the J end lost 5 bases, and 5 bases lay between the germline ends. The CDR3 length is 12 residues. The V gene's germline CDR1 is MNHEY and CDR2 SVGAGI. CDR3 protein: CASSSQTGELFF. The DNA of the CDR3 is TGTGCCAGCAGTTCACAGACCGGGGAGCTGTTTTTT.

The gene calls are TRBV5-1 and TRBJ2-3; possible D gene TRBD2, 5 bases. Germline V CDR1 and CDR2: SGHRS, YFSETQ. Trimming pared 3 bases from V and 1 base from J, leaving 6 bases between. The CDR3 length is 13 residues. The DNA for the CDR3 is TGCGCCAGCAGCTATAGCGGCACAGATACGCAGTATTTT. It specifies CASSYSGTDTQYF.

This clone was found a few times. The chain couples TRBV10-1 to TRBJ2-2; 10 bases align to TRBD2. The CDR3 runs 18 residues. The V segment lost 0 bases and the J segment 1 base; nucleotides outside the gene matches: 5. CDR1 is WNHNN and CDR2 is SYGVQD in the germline V gene (reference sequence). The CDR3 spells CASSESTLAGVNTGELFF. DNA for the CDR3: TGCGCCAGCAGTGAGTCTACCCTAGCGGGGGTGAACACCGGGGAGCTGTTTTTT.

The V call is TRBV6-1, the J call TRBJ1-1; TRBD1 is a possible D gene (5 bases). The CDR3 consists of 14 residues. The germline V gene encodes CDR1 MNHNS and CDR2 SASEGT. V was trimmed by 1 base and J by 7 bases, leaving 13 bases between them. CDR3 DNA: TGTGCCAGCAGTGAAGGATCAGGGATTTTTGAAGCTTTCTTT. Its translation: CASSEGSGIFEAFF.

The CDR3, as DNA: TGCGCCAGCCGGCCCGGACTAGATTTTTTGGATACGCAGTATTTT. This sequence encodes CASRPGLDFLDTQYF. The J gene is TRBJ2-3, the V gene TRBV5-1, with 7 bases matching TRBD2. V shed 7 bases, J shed 6 bases, and the junction held 14 bases outside the gene matches. The CDR3 is 15 residues long. Germline lookup yields CDR1 SGHRS and CDR2 YFSETQ.

The CDR3 loop reads CASSVWRASGANVLTF. The CDR3 region has the DNA TGTGCCAGCAGTGTTTGGAGGGCCTCTGGGGCCAACGTCCTGACTTTC. J is TRBJ2-6 and V is TRBV25-1; D may be TRBD2 (6 bases). The CDR3 runs 16 residues. V dropped 4 bases and J dropped 0 bases, with 10 bases sitting between them. CDR1 is MGHDK and CDR2 is SYGVNS in the germline V gene.

This rearrangement joins TRBV11-3 to TRBJ1-6; 7 bases fit TRBD1. Germline CDR1 is SGHNT and CDR2 is YENEEA. V was pared by 0 bases and J by 9 bases, with 11 bases of the junction left unmatched. CDR3 length: 17 amino acids. CDR3 nucleotides: TGTGCCAGCAGCTTAGACCGGGGACAGCGCTCGTCTTCACCCCTCCACTTT. It is translated as CASSLDRGQRSSSPLHF.

This clone was recorded a few times. J is TRBJ2-1 and V is TRBV9; 8 bases line up with TRBD1. The trim removed 4 bases at V and 8 bases at J, leaving 8 bases unmatched. Germline-derived CDR1 and CDR2 are SGDLS and YYNGEE. This CDR3 comprises 14 residues. CDR3: CASSPADRGYEQFF. CDR3 bases: TGTGCCAGCAGCCCCGCAGACAGGGGATATGAGCAGTTCTTC.

The chain links TRBV7-2 to TRBJ2-3, with 9 positions matching TRBD2. Germline V lookup: CDR1 SGHTA, CDR2 FQGNSA. The CDR3 loop spans 17 amino acids. The V gene end was trimmed by 4 bases and the J gene end by 3 bases; junction bases not matched to a gene: 11. The CDR3 nucleotides are TGTGCCAGCAGCTCTCAGAGTGCGGGGGGGCCAACAGATACGCAGTATTTT. The encoded protein is CASSSQSAGGPTDTQYF.

This chain joins TRBV5-6 and TRBJ2-3, with D hard to call. CDR1 is SGHDT, CDR2 YYEEEE, per germline. The length of the CDR3 is 15 residues. Deletions cut 2 bases from V and 2 bases from J, with 12 bases between. The CDR3, as DNA: TGTGCCAGCAGCTTTATGGCAGAATTCACAGATACGCAGTATTTT. This encodes CASSFMAEFTDTQYF.

The chain has TRBV7-9 and TRBJ1-2; D may be TRBD1 (6 bases). Trimming removed 4 bases from V and 4 bases from J, with 10 bases in between. This CDR3 has 13 residues. Germline V gene data show CDR1 as SEHNR and CDR2 as FQNEAQ (reference sequence). The CDR3 reads CASSSGTTYGYTF. CDR3 DNA: TGTGCCAGCAGCTCGGGGACAACCTATGGCTACACCTTC.